This TCR beta chain is drawn from a study of graft-versus-host responses after intestinal transplantation. Study information: Recipients got multivisceral, liver-intestinal, or isolated intestinal transplants. Anti-thymocyte globulin induction preceded about 3 years of tacrolimus and steroid maintenance in all recipients.

Worth noting for this clone: Its antigen is unknown.

The study, taken as a whole, reports: Present in recipient marrow, GvH clones included some that appeared first in ileum or blood.

The table came from immunoSEQ multiplex PCR; TCRdb's copy has only in-frame clones and leaves some out. The data hold more than 90,000 clones, with around 94% observed a single time. This sample comprised unstimulated CD4+ T cells sorted from spleen or lymph node cells, obtained before transplant. This receptor was obtained from a human donor who was the organ donor for an intestinal transplant.

CDR3 sequence: CASRLTGVGNTIYF. The CDR3 bases are TGTGCCAGCAGATTGACAGGCGTAGGAAACACCATATATTTT. This chain links TRBV25-1 with TRBJ1-3; TRBD1 is a possible D gene (6 bases). The ends were cut back, 6 bases at V and 4 bases at J, with 13 bases in the middle. The germline V gene has CDR1 MGHDK and CDR2 SYGVNS. The CDR3 contains 14 residues.